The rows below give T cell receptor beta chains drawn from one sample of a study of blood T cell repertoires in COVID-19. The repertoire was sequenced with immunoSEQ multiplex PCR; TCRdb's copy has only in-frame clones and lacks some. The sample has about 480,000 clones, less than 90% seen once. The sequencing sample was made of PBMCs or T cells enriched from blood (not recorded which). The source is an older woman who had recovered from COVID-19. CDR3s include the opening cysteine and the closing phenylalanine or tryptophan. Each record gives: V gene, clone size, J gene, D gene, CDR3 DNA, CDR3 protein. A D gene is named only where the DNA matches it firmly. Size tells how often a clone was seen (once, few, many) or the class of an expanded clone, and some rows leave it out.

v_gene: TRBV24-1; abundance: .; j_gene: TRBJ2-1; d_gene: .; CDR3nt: TGTGCCACCAGTGAGCGGACAGACAATGAGCAGTTCTTC; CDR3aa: CATSERTDNEQFF
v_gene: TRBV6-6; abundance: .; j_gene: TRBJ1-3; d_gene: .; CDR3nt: TGTGCCAGCAGTTACGGCCAGGGGAGCTCTGGAAACACCATATATTTT; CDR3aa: CASSYGQGSSGNTIYF
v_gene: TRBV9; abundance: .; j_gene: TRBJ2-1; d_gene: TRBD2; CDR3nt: TGTGCCAGCAGCGCGGGACTAGCGTCTACCCATGAGCAGTTCTTC; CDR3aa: CASSAGLASTHEQFF
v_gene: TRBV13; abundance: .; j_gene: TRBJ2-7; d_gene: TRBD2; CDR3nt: TGTGCCAGCAGCTTAGGACGCGGGGGGCCCTCCTACGAGCAGTACTTC; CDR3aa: CASSLGRGGPSYEQYF
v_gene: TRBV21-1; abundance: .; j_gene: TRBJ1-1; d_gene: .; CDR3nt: TGTGCCAGCAGCAAACAAACTGAAGCTTTCTTT; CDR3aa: CASSKQTEAFF
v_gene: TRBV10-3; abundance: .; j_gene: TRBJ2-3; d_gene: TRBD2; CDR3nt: TGTGCCATCGGACTAGCGGGCACAGATACGCAGTATTTT; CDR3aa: CAIGLAGTDTQYF
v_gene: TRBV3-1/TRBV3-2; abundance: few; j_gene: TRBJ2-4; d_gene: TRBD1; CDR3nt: TGTGCCAGCAGCGCCTCCGACAGGGGGCAGTCCAAAAACATTCAGTACTTC; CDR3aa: CASSASDRGQSKNIQYF
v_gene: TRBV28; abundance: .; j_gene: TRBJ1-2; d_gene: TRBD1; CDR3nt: TGTGCCAGCAGTCCCGCGAGGGGGCCTGGCTACACCTTC; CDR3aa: CASSPARGPGYTF
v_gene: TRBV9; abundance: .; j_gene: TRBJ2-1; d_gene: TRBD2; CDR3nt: TGTGCCAGCAGCCGAGCGGGGGGTTCCTACAATGAGCAGTTCTTC; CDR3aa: CASSRAGGSYNEQFF
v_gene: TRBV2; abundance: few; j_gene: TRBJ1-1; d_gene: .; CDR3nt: TGTGCCAGAACCAAGGCGGTGAACACTGAAGCTTTCTTT; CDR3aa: CARTKAVNTEAFF
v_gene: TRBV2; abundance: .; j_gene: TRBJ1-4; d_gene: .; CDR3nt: TGTGCCAGCTTGAGGTCGACTAATGAAAAACTGTTTTTT; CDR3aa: CASLRSTNEKLFF
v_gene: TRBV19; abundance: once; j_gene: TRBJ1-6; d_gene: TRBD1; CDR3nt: TGTGCCAGTAGTATGTGGGACAGTTTTTCACCCCTCCACTTT; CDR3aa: CASSMWDSFSPLHF
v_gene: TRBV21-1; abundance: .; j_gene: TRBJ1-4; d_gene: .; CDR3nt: TGTGCCAGCAGCGCCGGACAGGGGATAGGTTGTGAAAAACTGTTTTTT; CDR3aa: CASSAGQGIGCEKLFF